A selection of T cell receptor beta chains follows, all from one sample in a study of OX40 agonist ivuxolimab in advanced cancers. Measured with immunoSEQ multiplex PCR; TCRdb has only the in-frame clones, and not every one. The sample shows approximately 100,000 clones, about 92% of them seen only once. This sample comprised CD4+ or CD8+ T cells sorted from blood, obtained in a trial of the OX40 agonist ivuxolimab. The receptor source for this set is an adult with an advanced solid tumor such as melanoma, head and neck, liver or kidney cancer. The CDR3 runs from the conserved cysteine through the conserved F or W. The D gene is left open where the match is weak. Clone size appears in some rows only: once, few, many, or a class for an expanded clone.

v_gene	abundance	d_gene	j_gene	CDR3nt	CDR3aa
TRBV5-4	.	TRBD1	TRBJ2-7	TGTGCCAGCAGCCCGGACAGGAACGAGCAGTACTTC	CASSPDRNEQYF
TRBV6-1	.	.	TRBJ2-1	TGTGCCAGCAATTCTAGGGGGTACAATGAGCAGTTCTTC	CASNSRGYNEQFF
TRBV7-6	once	.	TRBJ2-1	TGTGCCAGCAGTTCGGCGACAGGCCCGCGCAATGAGCAGTTCTTC	CASSSATGPRNEQFF
TRBV6-1	.	.	TRBJ2-2	TGTGCCAGCAGTGGGACCCGATTCGTCGGGGAGCTGTTTTTT	CASSGTRFVGELFF
TRBV11-3	.	TRBD2	TRBJ2-1	TGTGCCAGCAGCCAAGTAGCGGGAGACAATGAGCAGTTCTTC	CASSQVAGDNEQFF
TRBV29-1	.	.	TRBJ1-2	TGCAGCGTTGCAAAAGGAGCGGGGGCGAGCTATGGCTACACCTTC	CSVAKGAGASYGYTF
TRBV10-3	.	.	TRBJ1-1	TGTGCCATCACCGCGAGGGGAGACGGCCCTGGCACTGAAGCTTTCTTT	CAITARGDGPGTEAFF
TRBV10-3	.	.	TRBJ2-1	TGTGCCATCAACGGGCGCCCCCGGGCTACCTCCTCCTACAATGAGCAGTTCTTC	CAINGRPRATSSYNEQFF
TRBV11-3	.	TRBD1	TRBJ1-2	TGTGCCAGCAGCTTAGGGGGACAGGTTAACTATGGCTACACCTTC	CASSLGGQVNYGYTF
TRBV6-1	.	TRBD1	TRBJ1-2	TGTGCCAGCAGCCTGGACAGGTACAATGGCTACACCTTC	CASSLDRYNGYTF
TRBV19	.	.	TRBJ2-1	TGTGCCACCCGAAGACGTACCGAGAGCTCCTACAATGAGCAGTTCTTC	CATRRRTESSYNEQFF
TRBV7-2	once	TRBD1	TRBJ1-3	TGTGCCAGCAGCTCCAGGGGGAACTCTGGAAACACCATATATTTT	CASSSRGNSGNTIYF
TRBV9	.	TRBD1	TRBJ1-4	TGTGCCAGCAGCGTAGGGGGACAGGGGTTTAGTGAAAAACTGTTTTTT	CASSVGGQGFSEKLFF
TRBV11-3	.	TRBD2	TRBJ2-5	TGTGCCAGCAGCTTAGGGTCAGCGGGAGACCGGGAGACCCAGTACTTC	CASSLGSAGDRETQYF
TRBV7-9	.	.	TRBJ2-3	TGTGCCGTCTCAGCGGAGAGCACAGATACGCAGTATTTT	CAVSAESTDTQYF
TRBV29-1	.	TRBD2	TRBJ2-2	TGCAGCGTTGGGAAAGAAAGCGGGGCACCGAACACCGGGGAGCTGTTTTTT	CSVGKESGAPNTGELFF
TRBV9	.	TRBD2	TRBJ2-7	TGTGCCAGCAGCGTAGGAGGGACTACACCCTACGAGCAGTACTTC	CASSVGGTTPYEQYF
TRBV2	.	.	TRBJ2-2	TGTGCCAGCAGGACCGCTCCCAACACCGGGGAGCTGTTTTTT	CASRTAPNTGELFF
TRBV5-1	.	.	TRBJ2-7	TGCGCCAGCAGTTCGGACGGAGGGAGCTCCTACGAGCAGTACTTC	CASSSDGGSSYEQYF
TRBV7-9	.	TRBD2	TRBJ2-5	TGTGCCAGCAGCTTTATCTCGGGAGGACGAGGGGAGACCCAGTACTTC	CASSFISGGRGETQYF
TRBV7-2	.	TRBD2	TRBJ2-3	TGTGCCAGCAGCTTAGTGGTGGGACTAGCGGGAGGGACAGATACGCAGTATTTT	CASSLVVGLAGGTDTQYF
TRBV4-3	.	TRBD1	TRBJ2-3	TGCGCCAGCAGCCAAGGCGTGCCGGGACAGGTCACAGATACACAGTATTTT	CASSQGVPGQVTDTQYF
TRBV2	.	TRBD1	TRBJ2-2	TGTGCCAGCAGTGCGGACAGGGCGAACACCGGGGAGCTGTTTTTT	CASSADRANTGELFF
TRBV7-6	.	.	TRBJ2-1	TGTGCCAGCAGCGCCCGTGGCGGAAGCTCCTACAATGAGCAGTTCTTC	CASSARGGSSYNEQFF
TRBV2	.	TRBD2	TRBJ2-7	TGTGCCAGCAGTGACCCAAGCGGGAGGGTTTACGAGCAGTACTTC	CASSDPSGRVYEQYF
TRBV7-8	.	TRBD2	TRBJ2-3	TGTGCCAGCAGCTCGGTCCCGACTAGCGGGAGGGGTTTAAATACGCAGTATTTT	CASSSVPTSGRGLNTQYF
TRBV7-9	.	.	TRBJ2-5	TGTGCCAGCAGCTTAGGATTCTCGGAGACCCAGTACTTC	CASSLGFSETQYF
TRBV30	.	.	TRBJ1-4	TGTGCCTGGAGTGTAAAGGGAACAGGGATAAATGAAAAACTGTTTTTT	CAWSVKGTGINEKLFF
TRBV5-1	.	.	TRBJ2-7	TGCGCCAGCAGCGAAGGTCTTCAAGGGACGGGCTACGAGCAGTACTTC	CASSEGLQGTGYEQYF
TRBV4-3	.	TRBD2	TRBJ2-3	TGCGCCAGCAGCCACACGCCGGGACTAGCGGGATCAGATACGCAGTATTTT	CASSHTPGLAGSDTQYF
TRBV18	.	.	TRBJ2-2	TGTGCCAGCTCACCACTAAATGGGGGGCGCGCCACCGGGGAGCTGTTTTTT	CASSPLNGGRATGELFF
TRBV6-4	.	TRBD1	TRBJ1-2	TGTGCCAGCAAGGCAGGGGGCTGGGGGCGGAGCGGCTACACCTTC	CASKAGGWGRSGYTF
TRBV9	.	.	TRBJ2-3	TGTGCCAGCAGCGTAGGGGGATCGGGGCAGGTCTTCACAGATACGCAGTATTTT	CASSVGGSGQVFTDTQYF
TRBV11-3	.	.	TRBJ1-1	TGTGCCAGCAGCCACCGGCAGGGATCAGGTGAAGCTTTCTTT	CASSHRQGSGEAFF
TRBV2	.	TRBD2	TRBJ2-5	TGTGCCAGCGCACCGGGACTAGCGGAAGAGACCCAGTACTTC	CASAPGLAEETQYF
TRBV4-3	.	TRBD2	TRBJ2-3	TGCGCCAGCAGCCCCCGACTCGGACTAGCGGGAGGGTTTGGTGATACGCAGTATTTT	CASSPRLGLAGGFGDTQYF
TRBV11-3	.	TRBD2	TRBJ2-5	TGTGCCAGCAGCTTTGATAGCGGGATGGTAGGGCAAGAGACCCAGTACTTC	CASSFDSGMVGQETQYF
TRBV5-4	.	.	TRBJ1-1	TGTGCCAGCAGCTCCCTGGACGGATCGAGCACTGAAGCTTTCTTT	CASSSLDGSSTEAFF
TRBV5-6	once	.	TRBJ2-3	TGTGCCAGCAGCCCCTCCCTAGTCTCATCCACAGATACGCAGTATTTT	CASSPSLVSSTDTQYF
TRBV6-4	.	TRBD1	TRBJ2-2	TGTGCCAGCCGGGACAGATACACCGGGGAGCTGTTTTTT	CASRDRYTGELFF
TRBV7-2	.	.	TRBJ1-1	TGTGCCAGCAGCTTAAGAGGGGAACCGAACACTGAAGCTTTCTTT	CASSLRGEPNTEAFF
TRBV5-4	many	.	TRBJ2-5	TGTGCCAGCAGCTTGGGACAATATCAAGAGACCCAGTACTTC	CASSLGQYQETQYF
TRBV28	.	.	TRBJ2-6	TGTGCCAGCAGTTTACCGTCATCCGGGGCCAACGTCCTGACTTTC	CASSLPSSGANVLTF
TRBV7-3	.	TRBD2	TRBJ2-7	TGTGCCAGCAGCTTATTTGCGGGGGGGACCTACGAGCAGTACTTC	CASSLFAGGTYEQYF
TRBV7-3	.	TRBD2	TRBJ2-1	TGTGCCAGCCGGGGGCTAGCGGGAGGGAACAATGAGCAGTTCTTC	CASRGLAGGNNEQFF
TRBV27	.	TRBD1	TRBJ2-1	TGTGCCAGCAGTCGGGGACAGGGAAGCTACAATGAGCAGTTCTTC	CASSRGQGSYNEQFF
TRBV28	once	.	TRBJ1-5	TGTGCCAGCAGTGCCACCAGGGGTTTCAATCAGCCCCAGCATTTT	CASSATRGFNQPQHF
TRBV5-1	.	TRBD2	TRBJ2-2	TGCGCCAGCAGCTTGGATGCTAGCGGATGGACCGGGGAGCTGTTTTTT	CASSLDASGWTGELFF
TRBV7-8	.	.	TRBJ2-7	TGTGCCAGCAGCTTTGGGGGGACCAGCTCCTACGAGCAGTACTTC	CASSFGGTSSYEQYF
TRBV27	.	TRBD2	TRBJ2-4	TGTGCCAGCAGTTTTTTGACTAGCGGAAAAAACATTCAGTACTTC	CASSFLTSGKNIQYF
TRBV6-6	.	TRBD1	TRBJ2-7	TGTGCCAGCAGTTACGCGGGACAGGGGACCTACGAGCAGTACTTC	CASSYAGQGTYEQYF